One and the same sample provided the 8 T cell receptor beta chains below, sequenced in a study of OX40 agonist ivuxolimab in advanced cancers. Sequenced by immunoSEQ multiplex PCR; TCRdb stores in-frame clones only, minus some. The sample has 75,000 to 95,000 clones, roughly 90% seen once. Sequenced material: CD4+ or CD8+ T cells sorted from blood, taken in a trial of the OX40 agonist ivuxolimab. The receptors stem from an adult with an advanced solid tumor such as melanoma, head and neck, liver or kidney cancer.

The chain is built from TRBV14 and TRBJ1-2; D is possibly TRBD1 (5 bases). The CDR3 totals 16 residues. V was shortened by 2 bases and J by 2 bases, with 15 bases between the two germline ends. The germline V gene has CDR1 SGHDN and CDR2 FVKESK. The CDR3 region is CASSQWVGTTNYGYTF. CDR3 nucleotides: TGTGCCAGCAGCCAATGGGTCGGGACGACCAACTATGGCTACACCTTC.

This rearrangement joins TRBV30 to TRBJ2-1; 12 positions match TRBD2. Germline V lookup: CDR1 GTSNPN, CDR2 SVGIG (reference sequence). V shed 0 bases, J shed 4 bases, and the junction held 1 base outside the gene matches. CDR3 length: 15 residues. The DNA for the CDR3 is TGTGCCTGGAGTGTACTAGCGGGGGGTTACAATGAGCAGTTCTTC. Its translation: CAWSVLAGGYNEQFF.

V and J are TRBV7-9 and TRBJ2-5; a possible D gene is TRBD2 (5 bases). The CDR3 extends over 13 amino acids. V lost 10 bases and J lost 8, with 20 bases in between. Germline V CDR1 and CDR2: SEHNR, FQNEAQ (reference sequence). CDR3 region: CAIPGVPSDTQYF. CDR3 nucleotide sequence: TGTGCCATACCCGGGGTACCGAGTGATACCCAGTACTTC. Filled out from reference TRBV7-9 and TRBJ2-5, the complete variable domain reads DTGVSQNPRHKITKRGQNVTFRCDPISEHNRLYWYRQTLGQGPEFLTYFQNEAQLEKSRLLSDRFSAERPKGSFSTLEIQRTEQGDSAMYLCAIPGVPSDTQYFGPGTRLLVL.

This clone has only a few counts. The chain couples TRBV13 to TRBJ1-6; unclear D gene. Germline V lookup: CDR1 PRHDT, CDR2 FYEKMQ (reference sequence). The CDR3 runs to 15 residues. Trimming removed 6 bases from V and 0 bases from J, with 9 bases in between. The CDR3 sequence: CASSTGSSYNSPLHF. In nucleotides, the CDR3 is TGTGCCAGCAGTACGGGGAGCTCCTATAATTCACCCCTCCACTTT.

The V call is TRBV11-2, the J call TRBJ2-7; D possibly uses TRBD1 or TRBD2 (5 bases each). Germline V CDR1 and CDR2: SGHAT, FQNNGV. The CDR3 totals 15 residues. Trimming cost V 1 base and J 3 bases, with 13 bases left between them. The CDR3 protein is CASSLGGPYGYEQYF. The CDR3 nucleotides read TGTGCCAGCAGCTTAGGGGGACCCTATGGCTACGAGCAGTACTTC.

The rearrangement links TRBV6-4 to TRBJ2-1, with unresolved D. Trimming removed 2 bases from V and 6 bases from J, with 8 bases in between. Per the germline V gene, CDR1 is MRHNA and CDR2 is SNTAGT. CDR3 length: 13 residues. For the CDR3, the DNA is TGTGCCAGCAGTGACGGACCTGCCAATGAGCAGTTCTTC. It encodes CASSDGPANEQFF.

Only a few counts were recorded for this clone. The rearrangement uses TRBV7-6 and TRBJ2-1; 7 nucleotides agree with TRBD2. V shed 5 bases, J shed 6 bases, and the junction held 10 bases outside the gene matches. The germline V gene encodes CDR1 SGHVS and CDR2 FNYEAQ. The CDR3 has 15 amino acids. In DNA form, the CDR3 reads TGTGCCAGCAGCGTGATGCAAGCGGGGACCAATGAGCAGTTCTTC. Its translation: CASSVMQAGTNEQFF.

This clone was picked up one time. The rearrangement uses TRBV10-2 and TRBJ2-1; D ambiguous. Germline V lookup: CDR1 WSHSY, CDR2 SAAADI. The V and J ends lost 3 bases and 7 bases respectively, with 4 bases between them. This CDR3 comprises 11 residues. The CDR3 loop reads CASSEDNEQFF. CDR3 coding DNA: TGCGCCAGCAGTGAAGATAATGAGCAGTTCTTC.